This TCR beta chain was found in a study of CD8+CD57+ T cells in acquired aplastic anemia. Study background: Yields of DNA that came from sorted CD4+ and CD8+ cells averaged approximately 3.2 ug. Healthy donor CD4+ samples were sequenced to a depth that averaged approximately 9.9 million reads. Whole-study results and caveats: Overlapping CD8+ CDR3 repertoires of patients and controls contained nearly 30 shared sequences. Patients showed no significant difference from controls in CD8+ Simpson's diversity.

This clonotype was detected only a few times. Its target is not known. Profiling that covered TCR beta VDJ and CDR3 relied on genomic DNA as its template. TCRdb recomputed calls from the reads with MiXCR, one row per CDR3 protein. The table records about 220,000 distinct CDR3 sequences, approximately 35% of them present only once. The sample was sorted CD4+, CD8+, or CD8+CD57+ T cells (not recorded which) from PBMCs. The clonotype was recovered from a human donor in good health, serving as a control.

This CDR3 is CASSGSLQAQYF. The DNA for the CDR3 is TGTGCCAGCAGTGGTTCTTTACAGGCGCAGTACTTC. The V and J genes are TRBV2 and TRBJ2-7, with TRBD1 as a possible D gene (5 bases). Germline-derived CDR1 and CDR2 are SNHLY and FYNNEI. Trimming pared 4 bases from V and 9 bases from J, leaving 13 bases between. CDR3 size: 12 residues.